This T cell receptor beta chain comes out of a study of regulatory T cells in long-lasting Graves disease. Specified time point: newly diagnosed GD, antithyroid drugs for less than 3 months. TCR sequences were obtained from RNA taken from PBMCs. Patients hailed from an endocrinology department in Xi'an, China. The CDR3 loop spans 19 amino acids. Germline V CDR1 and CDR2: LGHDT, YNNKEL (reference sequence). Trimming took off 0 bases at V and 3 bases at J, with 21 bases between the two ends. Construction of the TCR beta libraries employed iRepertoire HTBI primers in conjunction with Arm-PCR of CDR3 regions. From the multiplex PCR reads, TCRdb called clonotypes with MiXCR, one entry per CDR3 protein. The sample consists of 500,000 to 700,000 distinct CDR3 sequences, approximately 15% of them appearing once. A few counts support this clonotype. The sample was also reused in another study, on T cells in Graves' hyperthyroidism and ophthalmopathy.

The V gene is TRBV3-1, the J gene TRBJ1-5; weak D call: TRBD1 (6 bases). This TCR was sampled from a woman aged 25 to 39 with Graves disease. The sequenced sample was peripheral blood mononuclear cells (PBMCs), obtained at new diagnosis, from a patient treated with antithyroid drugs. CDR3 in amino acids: CASSQDILEAGHNNQPQHF. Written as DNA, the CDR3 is TGTGCCAGCAGCCAAGATATACTGGAAGCGGGACACAACAATCAGCCCCAGCATTTT.